The 27 T cell receptor beta chains below come from one sample, sequenced in a study of blood T cell repertoires in COVID-19. This table comes from immunoSEQ multiplex PCR, and its TCRdb copy is limited to in-frame clones, with some not included. This sample has about 400,000 clones; roughly nine tenths occur once, and the top ten carry approximately 2%. Source material: PBMCs or T cells enriched from blood (not recorded which). Source of these receptors: a woman between 18 and 30 years old with acute COVID-19.

The chain joins TRBV12-5 to TRBJ2-3; tentatively, D is TRBD1 (5 bases). Germline V gives CDR1 LGHNT, CDR2 FRNRAP. This CDR3 region has 14 residues. V was trimmed by 5 bases and J by 1 base, leaving 10 bases between them. CDR3 bases: TGTGCTAGTGGTGCAGGGCAGGGCACAGATACGCAGTATTTT. This encodes CASGAGQGTDTQYF.

This clone occurred once. The same CDR3 is also encoded by other DNA sequences in this sample. This chain joins TRBV14 and TRBJ2-3; TRBD2 agrees at 7 bases. V gave up 1 base and J gave up 2 bases; unmatched junction bases: 3. This CDR3 has 15 residues. CDR1 is SGHDN, CDR2 FVKESK, per germline. The CDR3 loop is CASSQGGLTTDTQYF. The DNA for the CDR3 is TGTGCCAGCAGCCAAGGGGGACTAACCACAGATACGCAGTATTTT.

The J gene is TRBJ2-7, the V gene TRBV4-3, with a tentative D call TRBD1 (6 bases). CDR1 LGHNA and CDR2 YSLEER come from the germline V gene. The CDR3 is 15 amino acids. V lost 1 base to trimming and J lost 7 bases, with 17 bases between them. The CDR3 DNA sequence: TGCGCCAGCAGCCAAGGATCAGGGGCGGATTGGGAGCAGTACTTC. It translates to CASSQGSGADWEQYF.

The V gene is TRBV5-1, the J gene TRBJ2-7, with TRBD1 matching over 8 bases. Germline trimming cut 4 bases from V and 7 bases from J; bases unmatched to any gene: 13. Germline CDR1 is SGHRS and CDR2 is YFSETQ. This CDR3 contains 15 residues. CDR3 residues: CASSIRTGPEGEQYF. DNA of the CDR3: TGCGCCAGCAGCATCAGGACAGGGCCCGAGGGGGAGCAGTACTTC.

This chain links TRBV16 with TRBJ1-4; 8 bases line up with TRBD1. The germline CDR1 and CDR2 sequences are KGHSY and FQNENV. This CDR3 comprises 16 residues. Trimming at V came to 1 base and at J to 4 bases, leaving 5 bases not matched to a gene. CDR3 amino acids: CASSQWGQDDNEKLFF. The DNA for the CDR3 is TGTGCCAGCAGCCAATGGGGACAGGATGATAATGAAAAACTGTTTTTT.

This sequence joins TRBV19 and TRBJ1-5, with no clear D. CDR1 is LNHDA, CDR2 SQIVND, per germline (reference sequence). This CDR3 contains 16 residues. Trimming took off 6 bases at V and 0 bases at J, with 15 bases between the two ends. This CDR3 is CASSQDRDYSNQPQHF. CDR3 nucleotide sequence: TGTGCCAGTAGCCAGGACCGGGATTATAGCAATCAGCCCCAGCATTTT.

V and J are TRBV5-6 and TRBJ1-5; 11 positions agree with TRBD1. CDR1 and CDR2 from the germline V gene are SGHDT and YYEEEE. With V trimmed by 3 bases and J by 10 bases, 6 bases remained unmatched. The CDR3 runs 14 residues. CDR3 sequence: CASSSGTGGYPQHF. The CDR3 nucleotides are TGTGCCAGCAGCTCCGGGACAGGGGGTTATCCCCAGCATTTT.

The chain uses TRBV2 and TRBJ1-6; D call uncertain. Germline V gene sequence: CDR1 SNHLY, CDR2 FYNNEI. The germline V and J ends were trimmed by 2 bases and 0 bases, with 11 bases remaining between them. The CDR3 length is 17 residues. DNA for the CDR3: TGTGCCAGCAGTGAAATGGGCCTAAGCTCCTATAATTCACCCCTCCACTTT. Residues: CASSEMGLSSYNSPLHF.

This chain uses TRBV27 with TRBJ2-5; tentative D call: TRBD1 (6 bases). Germline V gives CDR1 MNHEY, CDR2 SMNVEV (reference sequence). Trimming took 3 bases from V and 5 from J, leaving 7 bases between them. The CDR3 extends over 12 amino acids. Here the CDR3 DNA reads TGTGCCAGCAGTTTTAGGGGGGAGACCCAGTACTTC. Its protein product is CASSFRGETQYF.

The V call is TRBV18, the J call TRBJ1-1; D is ambiguous. The germline V gene has CDR1 KGHSH and CDR2 LQKENI. V was shortened by 0 bases and J by 1 base, with 9 bases between the two germline ends. CDR3 length: 15 residues. The CDR3 nucleotides are TGTGCCAGCTCACCACCCTGGGCAGAGAACACTGAAGCTTTCTTT. Its translation is CASSPPWAENTEAFF.

The chain links TRBV9 to TRBJ2-5, with 13 bases matching TRBD2. Unmatched junction bases numbered 4, after V lost 2 bases and J lost 3 bases. Germline V gene sequence: CDR1 SGDLS, CDR2 YYNGEE. The CDR3 loop spans 16 amino acids. The CDR3 sequence is CASSVTGLAGEETQYF. The CDR3 region has the DNA TGTGCCAGCAGCGTGACAGGACTAGCGGGAGAAGAGACCCAGTACTTC.

This chain uses TRBV7-9 with TRBJ2-1; TRBD2 agrees at 7 bases. This CDR3 spans 16 amino acids. Germline V gives CDR1 SEHNR, CDR2 FQNEAQ (reference sequence). With 7 bases clipped from V and 5 bases from J, the junction kept 14 bases outside the gene matches. The CDR3 region is CASTGLRLAAHNEQFF. The CDR3 coding sequence is TGTGCCAGCACAGGACTTCGGCTAGCGGCTCACAATGAGCAGTTCTTC.

The chain uses TRBV10-2 and TRBJ1-1; tentatively, D is TRBD1 (6 bases). The V gene lost 8 bases and the J gene lost 3 bases, with 10 bases spanning the gap. The germline gives CDR1 WSHSY, CDR2 SAAADI. The CDR3 is 12 residues long. The CDR3 coding sequence is TGCGCCAGCGGGGGCGTTTACACTGAAGCTTTCTTT. Its translation: CASGGVYTEAFF.

The chain employs TRBV13 and TRBJ2-5, with TRBD1 matching over 7 bases. Germline CDR1 is PRHDT and CDR2 is FYEKMQ (reference sequence). With 3 bases clipped from V and 2 bases from J, the junction kept 9 bases outside the gene matches. This CDR3 is built from 16 residues. The CDR3 bases are TGTGCCAGCAGCTTTGAGGGGGCGTTCCGGCAAGAGACCCAGTACTTC. Amino acids: CASSFEGAFRQETQYF. The entire variable domain, with the rest obtained from reference TRBV13 and TRBJ2-5, is as follows: AAGVIQSPRHLIKEKRETATLKCYPIPRHDTVYWYQQGPGQDPQFLISFYEKMQSDKGSIPDRFSAQQFSDYHSELNMSSLELGDSALYFCASSFEGAFRQETQYFGPGTRLLVL.

This rearrangement joins TRBV19 to TRBJ2-7; TRBD1 matches at 8 bases. This CDR3 region has 13 residues. Germline CDR1 reads LNHDA; CDR2 reads SQIVND (reference sequence). V dropped 10 bases and J dropped 3; count of bases not matched to a gene: 8. The CDR3 protein is CATETGVFYEQYF. In DNA, the CDR3 is TGTGCCACCGAGACAGGGGTCTTCTACGAGCAGTACTTC.

The CDR3 coding sequence is TGTGCCAGCAGCCGCCTTCTGTTGGGCGAAAAACTGTTTTTT. Residues: CASSRLLLGEKLFF. V usage is TRBV3-1 (or the pseudogene TRBV3-2) and J usage is TRBJ1-4; D is unclear. This CDR3 spans 14 amino acids. Germline-derived CDR1 and CDR2 are LGHDT and YNNKEL (reference sequence). V lost 4 bases and J lost 8, with 14 bases in between.

The sample holds one count of this clone. This chain joins TRBV19 and TRBJ1-3; D may be TRBD1 (5 bases). Germline V gene lookup returns CDR1 LNHDA and CDR2 SQIVND (reference sequence). The germline V and J ends were trimmed by 4 bases and 2 bases, with 12 bases remaining between them. CDR3 size: 15 residues. The CDR3 DNA follows: TGTGCCAGTAGTACGAAGGGGAACCCTGGAAACACCATATATTTT. Amino acid sequence: CASSTKGNPGNTIYF.

This chain joins TRBV7-8 and TRBJ2-7, with D unclear. CDR1 is SGHVS, CDR2 FQNEAQ, per germline. The CDR3 is 12 residues long. Trimming took 3 bases from V and 5 from J, leaving 8 bases between them. CDR3 amino acids: CASSFAQNEQYF. CDR3 nucleotide sequence: TGTGCCAGCAGCTTCGCGCAAAACGAGCAGTACTTC.

This clone came up once. The V call is TRBV11-2, the J call TRBJ2-1; TRBD2 matches 9 bases. J lost 7 bases, V lost 1 base, and 11 bases had no gene match. The CDR3 contains 17 residues. The V gene's germline CDR1 is SGHAT and CDR2 FQNNGV. CDR3 protein: CASSLALIAGVPNEQFF. The CDR3 bases are TGTGCCAGCAGCTTAGCCCTTATAGCGGGAGTACCGAATGAGCAGTTCTTC.

The V and J genes are TRBV29-1 and TRBJ2-7; 7 positions agree with TRBD1. Per the germline V gene, CDR1 is SQVTM and CDR2 is ANQGSEA. The CDR3 covers 14 residues. V trimming: 7 bases; J trimming: 0 bases; junction bases outside the gene matches: 9. For the CDR3, the DNA is TGCAGCGCCCGAGACAGGGACACCTCCTACGAGCAGTACTTC. Its protein is CSARDRDTSYEQYF.

CDR3 DNA: TGTGCCAGCAGCGGTAAACCGGGACTAGGGATGACAGAGACCCAGTACTTC. Translation gives CASSGKPGLGMTETQYF. The chain joins TRBV5-6 to TRBJ2-5, with 8 bases aligning to TRBD2. The germline gives CDR1 SGHDT, CDR2 YYEEEE. The CDR3 spans 17 residues. V trimming: 4 bases; J trimming: 4 bases; junction bases outside the gene matches: 15.

V and J are TRBV7-2 and TRBJ1-1; D unclear. This CDR3 region has 17 residues. V lost 1 base, J lost 0 bases, and 15 bases lay in between. The germline V gene has CDR1 SGHTA and CDR2 FQGNSA. The CDR3 region has the DNA TGTGCCAGCAGCTTAGGGTACAGAACCTTTATGAACACTGAAGCTTTCTTT. Translated, it gives CASSLGYRTFMNTEAFF.

The chain joins TRBV3-1 (or the pseudogene TRBV3-2) to TRBJ1-3, with 7 bases fitting TRBD1. Germline V gives CDR1 LGHDT, CDR2 YNNKEL (reference sequence). J was trimmed by 8 bases and V by 4 bases; bases with no gene match: 11. The CDR3 has 15 residues. The CDR3: CASSPHRGNGDTIYF. As DNA, the CDR3 is TGTGCCAGCAGCCCGCACAGGGGAAATGGGGACACCATATATTTT.

The V gene is TRBV19, the J gene TRBJ2-5, with D possibly TRBD2 on 6 matching bases. Trimming cost V 5 bases and J 5 bases, with 18 bases left between them. The CDR3 loop spans 15 amino acids. Germline V gene lookup returns CDR1 LNHDA and CDR2 SQIVND (reference sequence). CDR3 nucleotides: TGTGCCAGTAGTTCGGGACTCCTAGCCGAGGAGACCCAGTACTTC. Translated: CASSSGLLAEETQYF.

The chain recombines TRBV25-1 with TRBJ1-1; 7 nucleotides agree with TRBD1. This CDR3 region has 14 residues. V shed 1 base, J shed 5 bases, and the junction held 4 bases outside the gene matches. CDR1 and CDR2 from the germline V gene are MGHDK and SYGVNS. The CDR3 here is CASSESGGGTEAFF. The CDR3 DNA reads TGTGCCAGCAGTGAATCAGGGGGTGGAACTGAAGCTTTCTTT.

J is TRBJ1-1 and V is TRBV19; 7 positions match TRBD1. V lost 3 bases and J lost 0; bases outside the gene matches: 1. This CDR3 contains 14 residues. Germline CDR1 reads LNHDA; CDR2 reads SQIVND (reference sequence). The CDR3 nucleotides read TGTGCCAGTAGTATGACAGGGATGAACACTGAAGCTTTCTTT. As protein: CASSMTGMNTEAFF.

This clone was seen just once. This sequence joins TRBV4-2 and TRBJ2-3; D may be TRBD2 (5 bases). The CDR3 is 15 residues long. Germline lookup yields CDR1 LGHNA and CDR2 YNFKEQ. Trimming removed 4 bases from V and 0 bases from J, with 11 bases in between. Here the CDR3 DNA reads TGTGCCAGCAGCCCGAAGAGGGATAGCACAGATACGCAGTATTTT. This translates into CASSPKRDSTDTQYF.